Listed below are T cell receptor beta chains from one sample, sequenced in a study of blood T cells in healthy people across ages. Each CDR3 protein is one row after TCRdb ran MiXCR on the 5' RACE reads. The sample lists around 1,100,000 distinct CDR3 sequences; 35% to 45% were seen once. Sequenced material: blood. Receptors originate from a man younger than 35 in good health. Each CDR3 is given with its conserved first and last residue. D genes are given only for firm matches. Clone size appears in some rows only: once, few, many, or a class for an expanded clone.

TRBV29-1	TRBJ1-4	few	.	CSVETEGEKLFF	TGCAGCGTTGAAACCGAGGGGGAAAAACTGTTTTTT
TRBV7-9	TRBJ1-2	.	.	CASSLQAALLGYTF	TGTGCCAGCAGCTTACAAGCCGCGCTGCTTGGCTACACCTTC
TRBV7-2	TRBJ1-6	.	.	CASSLDWGGYNSPLHF	TGTGCCAGCAGCTTAGATTGGGGTGGGTATAATTCACCCCTCCACTTT
TRBV5-1	TRBJ2-1	few	.	CASSLAPRIPYNEQFF	TGCGCCAGCAGCTTGGCCCCCAGAATACCTTACAATGAGCAGTTCTTC
TRBV14	TRBJ1-1	.	.	CASSQKKGGNTEAFF	TGTGCCAGCAGCCAAAAGAAGGGGGGTAACACTGAAGCTTTCTTT
TRBV29-1	TRBJ2-5	many	.	CSARDMGKEETQYF	TGCAGCGCCAGGGACATGGGAAAAGAAGAGACCCAGTACTTC
TRBV6-2/TRBV6-3	TRBJ2-1	few	.	CASRELGGNEQFF	TGTGCCAGCAGGGAGTTAGGTGGGAATGAGCAGTTCTTC
TRBV20-1	TRBJ2-7	.	.	CSAVDGGRPTHNEQYF	TGCAGTGCTGTCGATGGGGGCCGCCCTACCCACAATGAGCAGTACTTC
TRBV5-1	TRBJ1-1	.	TRBD1	CASLLQPGQGVNTEAFF	TGCGCCAGCCTCCTCCAACCGGGACAGGGAGTGAACACTGAAGCTTTCTTT
TRBV7-8	TRBJ2-1	.	.	CASSLVGAQVDNEQFF	TGTGCCAGCAGCTTAGTTGGGGCGCAGGTCGACAATGAGCAGTTCTTC
TRBV11-1	TRBJ2-7	few	.	CASSSQAGTGSYEQYF	TGTGCCAGCAGCTCGCAGGCCGGGACGGGATCCTACGAGCAGTACTTC
TRBV12-3/TRBV12-4	TRBJ2-3	many	.	CASSLLVQTSTDTQYF	TGTGCCAGCAGTCTCCTCGTGCAGACAAGCACAGATACGCAGTATTTT
TRBV6-6	TRBJ2-3	many	.	CASSYQTDTQYF	TGTGCCAGCAGTTATCAAACAGATACGCAGTATTTT
TRBV6-1	TRBJ2-7	.	TRBD1	CASSDRGKTYEQYF	TGTGCCAGCTCCGACAGGGGGAAGACCTACGAGCAGTACTTC
TRBV27	TRBJ1-4	.	.	CASASALNEKLFF	TGTGCCAGCGCGTCAGCACTTAATGAAAAACTGTTTTTT